These 4 T cell receptor beta chains came from one sample sequenced in a study of blood T cell repertoires in COVID-19. Here immunoSEQ multiplex PCR was the method, and the copy in TCRdb shows in-frame clones only, minus some. The sample yields 270,000 or so clones, around four fifths seen once. The sample taken for sequencing was peripheral blood. These receptors all stem from a woman between 45 and 60 years old who had recovered from COVID-19.

The CDR3 reads CATRDSGYNSPLHF. As DNA, the CDR3 is TGTGCCACCCGGGACAGCGGTTATAATTCACCCCTCCACTTT. This chain connects TRBV19 to TRBJ1-6; 7 bases are a match to TRBD1. CDR3 length equals 14 residues. The J segment lost 4 bases and the V segment lost 10 bases, leaving 7 bases of the junction unmatched. Germline lookup yields CDR1 LNHDA and CDR2 SQIVND (reference sequence).

The chain recombines TRBV29-1 with TRBJ2-7; possible D gene TRBD1, 5 bases. The CDR3 has 12 amino acids. Per the germline V gene, CDR1 is SQVTM and CDR2 is ANQGSEA. V lost 5 bases, J lost 3 bases, and 11 bases lay in between. The CDR3 DNA is TGCAGCGTTTCTACAGGCGACTACGAGCAGTACTTC. Translation gives CSVSTGDYEQYF.

The chain is built from TRBV6-5 and TRBJ2-7; the match to TRBD1 covers 8 bases. The CDR3 is 14 amino acids. Germline V gives CDR1 MNHEY, CDR2 SVGAGI. Trimming took 9 bases from V and 2 from J; bases not matched to a gene: 9. The DNA for the CDR3 is TGTGCCAGTCGACAGGGGCCGTCGCCCTACGAGCAGTACTTC. As protein: CASRQGPSPYEQYF.

This chain links TRBV4-2 with TRBJ2-3; 7 bases align to TRBD1. Germline V gene lookup returns CDR1 LGHNA and CDR2 YNFKEQ. The CDR3 runs to 17 residues. Losses at the gene ends were 2 bases for V and 2 bases for J; bases not matched to a gene: 10. The CDR3 DNA reads as TGTGCCAGCAGCCAATACCCGGGGACAGCCCTCACAGATACGCAGTATTTT. This sequence encodes CASSQYPGTALTDTQYF.